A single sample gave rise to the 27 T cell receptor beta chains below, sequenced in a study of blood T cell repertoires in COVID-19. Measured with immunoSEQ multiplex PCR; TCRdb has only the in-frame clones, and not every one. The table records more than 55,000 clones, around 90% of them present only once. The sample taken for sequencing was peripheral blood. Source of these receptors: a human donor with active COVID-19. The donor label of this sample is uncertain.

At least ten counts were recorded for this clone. The CDR3 DNA reads as TGTGCCAGCAGCGGACAGGGGAGGCCTAGGGAGCAGTACTTC. This sequence encodes CASSGQGRPREQYF. The chain carries TRBV7-9 and TRBJ2-7; 9 bases are a match to TRBD1. Germline CDR1 and CDR2: SEHNR and FQNEAQ (reference sequence). V lost 5 bases, J lost 7 bases, and 9 bases stayed unmatched. The CDR3 is made up of 14 amino acids. Drawing the rest from reference TRBV7-9 and TRBJ2-7, the complete variable domain is DTGVSQNPRHKITKRGQNVTFRCDPISEHNRLYWYRQTLGQGPEFLTYFQNEAQLEKSRLLSDRFSAERPKGSFSTLEIQRTEQGDSAMYLCASSGQGRPREQYFGPGTRLTVT.

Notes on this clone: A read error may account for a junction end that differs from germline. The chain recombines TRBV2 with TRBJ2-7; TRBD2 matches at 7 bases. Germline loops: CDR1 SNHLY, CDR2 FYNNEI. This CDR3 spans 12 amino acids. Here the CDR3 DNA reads TGTGCTAGCAGGGACTACGACTACGAGCAGTACTTC. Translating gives CASRDYDYEQYF. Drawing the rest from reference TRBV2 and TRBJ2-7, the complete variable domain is EPEVTQTPSHQVTQMGQEVILRCVPISNHLYFYWYRQILGQKVEFLVSFYNNEISEKSEIFDDQFSVERPDGSNFTLKIRSTKLEDSAMYFCASRDYDYEQYFGPGTRLTVT.

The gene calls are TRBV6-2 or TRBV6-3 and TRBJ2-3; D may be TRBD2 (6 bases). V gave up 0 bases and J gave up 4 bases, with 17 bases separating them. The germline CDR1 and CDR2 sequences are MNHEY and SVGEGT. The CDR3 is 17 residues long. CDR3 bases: TGTGCCAGCAGTTACTCCAGACTAGTTAAGGGATCAGATACGCAGTATTTT. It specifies CASSYSRLVKGSDTQYF.

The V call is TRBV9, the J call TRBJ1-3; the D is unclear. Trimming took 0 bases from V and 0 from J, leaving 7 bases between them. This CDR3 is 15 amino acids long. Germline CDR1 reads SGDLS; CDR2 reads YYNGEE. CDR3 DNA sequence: TGTGCCAGCAGCGTAGACGAGGGCTCTGGAAACACCATATATTTT. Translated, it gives CASSVDEGSGNTIYF.

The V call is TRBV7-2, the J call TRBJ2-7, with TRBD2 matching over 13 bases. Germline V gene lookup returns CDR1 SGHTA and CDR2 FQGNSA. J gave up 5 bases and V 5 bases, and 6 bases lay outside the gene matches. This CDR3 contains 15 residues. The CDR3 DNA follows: TGTGCCAGCAGCCTACTAGCGGGGGGGCAAAACGAGCAGTACTTC. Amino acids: CASSLLAGGQNEQYF. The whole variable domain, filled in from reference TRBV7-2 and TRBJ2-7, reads GAGVSQSPSNKVTEKGKDVELRCDPISGHTALYWYRQSLGQGLEFLIYFQGNSAPDKSGLPSDRFSAERTGGSVSTLTIQRTQQEDSAVYLCASSLLAGGQNEQYFGPGTRLTVT.

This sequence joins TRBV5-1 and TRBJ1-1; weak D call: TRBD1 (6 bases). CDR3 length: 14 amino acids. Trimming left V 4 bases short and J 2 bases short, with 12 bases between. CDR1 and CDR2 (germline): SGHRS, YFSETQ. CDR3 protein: CASSPRGANTEAFF. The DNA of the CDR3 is TGCGCCAGCAGCCCTCGGGGGGCAAACACTGAAGCTTTCTTT. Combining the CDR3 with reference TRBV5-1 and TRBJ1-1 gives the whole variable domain KAGVTQTPRYLIKTRGQQVTLSCSPISGHRSVSWYQQTPGQGLQFLFEYFSETQRNKGNFPGRFSGRQFSNSRSEMNVSTLELGDSALYLCASSPRGANTEAFFGQGTRLTVV.

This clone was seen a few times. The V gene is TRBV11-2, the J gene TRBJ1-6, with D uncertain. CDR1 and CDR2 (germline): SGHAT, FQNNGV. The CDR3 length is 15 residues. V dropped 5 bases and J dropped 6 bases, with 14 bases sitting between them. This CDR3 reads CASSPTGRGNSPLHF. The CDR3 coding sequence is TGTGCCAGCAGCCCCACCGGCCGGGGTAATTCACCCCTCCACTTT.

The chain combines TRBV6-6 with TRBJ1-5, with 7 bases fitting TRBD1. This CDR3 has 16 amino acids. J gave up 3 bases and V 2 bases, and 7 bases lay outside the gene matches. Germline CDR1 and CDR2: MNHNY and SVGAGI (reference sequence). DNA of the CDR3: TGTGCCAGCAGTTACCCCCGACAGGGTCACAATCAGCCCCAGCATTTT. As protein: CASSYPRQGHNQPQHF.

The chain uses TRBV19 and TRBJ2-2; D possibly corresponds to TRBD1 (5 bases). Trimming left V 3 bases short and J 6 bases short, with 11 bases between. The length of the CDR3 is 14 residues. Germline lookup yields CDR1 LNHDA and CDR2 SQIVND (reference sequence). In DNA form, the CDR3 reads TGTGCCAGTAGTATTTTAAGGGGATCCGGGGAGCTGTTTTTT. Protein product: CASSILRGSGELFF.

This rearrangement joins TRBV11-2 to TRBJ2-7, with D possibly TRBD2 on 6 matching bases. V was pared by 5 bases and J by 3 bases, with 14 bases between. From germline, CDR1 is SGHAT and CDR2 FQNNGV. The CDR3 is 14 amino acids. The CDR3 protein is CASSRGRDFYEQYF. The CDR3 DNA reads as TGTGCCAGCAGCCGAGGCCGGGACTTCTACGAGCAGTACTTC.

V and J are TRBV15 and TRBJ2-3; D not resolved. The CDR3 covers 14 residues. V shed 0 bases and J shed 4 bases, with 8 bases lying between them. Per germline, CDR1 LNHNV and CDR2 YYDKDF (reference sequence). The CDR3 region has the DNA TGTGCCACCAGCAGAGATCCGGTCTCAGATACGCAGTATTTT. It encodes CATSRDPVSDTQYF.

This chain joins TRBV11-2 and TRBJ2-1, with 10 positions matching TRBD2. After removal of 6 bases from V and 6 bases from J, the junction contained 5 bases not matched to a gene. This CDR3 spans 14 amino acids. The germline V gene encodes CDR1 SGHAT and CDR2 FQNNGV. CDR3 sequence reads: CASSSSGGVNEQFF. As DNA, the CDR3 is TGTGCCAGCAGTTCCAGCGGGGGGGTCAATGAGCAGTTCTTC.

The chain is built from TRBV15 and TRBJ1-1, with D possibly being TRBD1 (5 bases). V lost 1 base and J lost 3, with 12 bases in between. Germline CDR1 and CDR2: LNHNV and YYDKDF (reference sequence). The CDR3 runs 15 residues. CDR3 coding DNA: TGTGCCACCAGCAGAGTTGCCAGGGCGGACACTGAAGCTTTCTTT. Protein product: CATSRVARADTEAFF.

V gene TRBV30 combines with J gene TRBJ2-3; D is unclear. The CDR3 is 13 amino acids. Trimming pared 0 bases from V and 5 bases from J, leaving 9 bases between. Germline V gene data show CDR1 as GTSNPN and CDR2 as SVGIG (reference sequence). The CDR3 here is CAWSVAPGDTQYF. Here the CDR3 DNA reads TGTGCCTGGAGTGTAGCACCGGGAGATACGCAGTATTTT.

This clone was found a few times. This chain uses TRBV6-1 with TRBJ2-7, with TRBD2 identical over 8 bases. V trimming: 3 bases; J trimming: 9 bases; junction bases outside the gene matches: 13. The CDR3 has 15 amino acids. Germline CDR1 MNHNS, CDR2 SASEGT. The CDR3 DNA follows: TGTGCCAGCAGTGAGATTGGGCGGGAGGCTGGTAGGCAGTACTTC. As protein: CASSEIGREAGRQYF.

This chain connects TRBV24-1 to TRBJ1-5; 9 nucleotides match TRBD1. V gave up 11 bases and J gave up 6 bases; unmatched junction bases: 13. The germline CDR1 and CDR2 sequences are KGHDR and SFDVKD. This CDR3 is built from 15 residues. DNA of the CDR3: TGTGCCAGTGCTAACCGGGACAGGGTAGGTCAGCCCCAGCATTTT. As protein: CASANRDRVGQPQHF.

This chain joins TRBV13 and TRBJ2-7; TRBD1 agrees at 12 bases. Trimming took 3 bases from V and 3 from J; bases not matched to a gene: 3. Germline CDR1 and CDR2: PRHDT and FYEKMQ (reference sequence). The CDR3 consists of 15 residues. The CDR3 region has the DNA TGTGCCAGCAGCTTCCGGGACAGGGGGCTCTACGAGCAGTACTTC. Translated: CASSFRDRGLYEQYF.

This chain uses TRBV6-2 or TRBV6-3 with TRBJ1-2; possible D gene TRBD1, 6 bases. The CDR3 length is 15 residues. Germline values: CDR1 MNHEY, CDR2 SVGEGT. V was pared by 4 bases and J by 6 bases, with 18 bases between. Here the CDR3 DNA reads TGTGCCAGCAGTTTTCTTTCGCGGGGGGCGGATGGCTACACCTTC. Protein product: CASSFLSRGADGYTF.

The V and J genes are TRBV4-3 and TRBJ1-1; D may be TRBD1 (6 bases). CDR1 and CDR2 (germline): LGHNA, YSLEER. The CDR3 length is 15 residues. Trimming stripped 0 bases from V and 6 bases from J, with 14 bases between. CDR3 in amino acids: CASSQEGVTGPEAFF. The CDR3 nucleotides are TGCGCCAGCAGCCAAGAAGGGGTTACAGGGCCTGAAGCTTTCTTT.

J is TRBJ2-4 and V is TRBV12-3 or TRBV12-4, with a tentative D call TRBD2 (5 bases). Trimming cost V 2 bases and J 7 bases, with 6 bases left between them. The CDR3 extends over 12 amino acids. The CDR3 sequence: CASSLPGNIQYF. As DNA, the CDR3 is TGTGCCAGCAGTTTACCGGGGAACATTCAGTACTTC.

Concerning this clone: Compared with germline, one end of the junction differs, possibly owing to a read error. The CDR3 DNA reads TGTGCCAGCAGCTTGGATCGGTCCGGGACAGCTTTC. Residues: CASSLDRSGTAF. The chain carries TRBV5-6 and TRBJ1-2, with 7 bases identical to TRBD1. Germline CDR1 reads SGHDT; CDR2 reads YYEEEE. This CDR3 region has 12 residues.

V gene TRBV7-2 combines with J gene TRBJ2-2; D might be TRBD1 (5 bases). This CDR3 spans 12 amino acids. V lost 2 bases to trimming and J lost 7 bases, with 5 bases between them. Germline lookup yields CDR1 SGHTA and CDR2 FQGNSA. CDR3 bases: TGTGCCAGCAGCTTAAGGGGCGGGGAGCTGTTTTTT. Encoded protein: CASSLRGGELFF.

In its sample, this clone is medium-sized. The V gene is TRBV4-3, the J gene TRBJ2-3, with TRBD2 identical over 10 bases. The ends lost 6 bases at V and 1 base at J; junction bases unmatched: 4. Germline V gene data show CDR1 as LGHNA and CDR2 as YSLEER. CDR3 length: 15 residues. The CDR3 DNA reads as TGCGCCAGCAGAGACGGACTAGCGGGCACAGATACGCAGTATTTT. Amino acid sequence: CASRDGLAGTDTQYF.

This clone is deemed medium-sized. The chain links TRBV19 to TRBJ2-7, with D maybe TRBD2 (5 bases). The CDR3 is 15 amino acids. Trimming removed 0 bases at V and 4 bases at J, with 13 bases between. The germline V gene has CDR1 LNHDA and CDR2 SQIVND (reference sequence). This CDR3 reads CASSIEGRRTYEQYF. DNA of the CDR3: TGTGCCAGTAGTATAGAAGGACGGAGGACGTACGAGCAGTACTTC.

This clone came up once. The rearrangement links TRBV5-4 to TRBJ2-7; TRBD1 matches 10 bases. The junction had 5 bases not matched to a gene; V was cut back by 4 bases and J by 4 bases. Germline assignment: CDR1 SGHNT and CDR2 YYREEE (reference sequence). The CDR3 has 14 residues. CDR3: CASSLRTGGYEQYF. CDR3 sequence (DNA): TGTGCCAGCAGCCTACGGACAGGGGGGTACGAGCAGTACTTC.

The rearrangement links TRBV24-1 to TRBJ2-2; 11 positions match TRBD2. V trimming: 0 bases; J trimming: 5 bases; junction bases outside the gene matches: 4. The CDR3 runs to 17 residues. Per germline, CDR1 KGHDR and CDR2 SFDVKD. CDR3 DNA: TGTGCCACCAGTGATTTGGTGACTAGCGGGGTTACCGGGGAGCTGTTTTTT. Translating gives CATSDLVTSGVTGELFF.

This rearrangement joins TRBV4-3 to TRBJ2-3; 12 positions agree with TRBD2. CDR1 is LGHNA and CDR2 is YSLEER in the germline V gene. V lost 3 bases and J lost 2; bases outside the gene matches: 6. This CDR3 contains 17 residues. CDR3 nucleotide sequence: TGCGCCAGCAGCCAGCAACTAGCGGGGGGCCTCACAGATACGCAGTATTTT. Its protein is CASSQQLAGGLTDTQYF.